This entry lists 29 T cell receptor beta chains sequenced from one sample in a study of blood T cell repertoires in COVID-19. Data came from immunoSEQ multiplex PCR; TCRdb stores just in-frame clones and leaves some out. The table includes about 110,000 clones, over 75% detected once. The sample comprised peripheral blood. The receptors originated from a woman of 80 years or more with acute or convalescent COVID-19.

This clone has only one observation. V and J are TRBV6-5 and TRBJ1-1, with 10 bases matching TRBD1. CDR1 and CDR2 (germline): MNHEY, SVGAGI. The CDR3 covers 13 residues. V was pared by 2 bases and J by 10 bases, with 4 bases of the junction left unmatched. The CDR3 coding sequence is TGTGCCAGCAGTTACCGGGACAGGGGTTTAGCTTTCTTT. It yields the protein CASSYRDRGLAFF.

This sequence joins TRBV18 and TRBJ2-3; 7 bases fit TRBD1. The CDR3 totals 16 residues. Germline V gene data show CDR1 as KGHSH and CDR2 as LQKENI. Losses at the gene ends were 2 bases for V and 1 base for J; bases not matched to a gene: 6. The CDR3 DNA reads as TGTGCCAGCTCACCAAGACAGGGTCCGGGCACAGATACGCAGTATTTT. Residues: CASSPRQGPGTDTQYF.

The rearrangement links TRBV28 to TRBJ1-2; D is uncertain. Germline loops: CDR1 MDHEN, CDR2 SYDVKM. The length of the CDR3 is 14 residues. V lost 6 bases and J 4 bases, leaving 15 bases between the germline ends. The CDR3, as DNA: TGTGCCAGCAGCCACCCCTCAGGTTCCTATGGCTACACCTTC. Its protein is CASSHPSGSYGYTF.

The rearrangement uses TRBV18 and TRBJ1-4, with a weak D call TRBD1 (6 bases). From germline, CDR1 is KGHSH and CDR2 LQKENI. This CDR3 is built from 14 residues. Trimming took off 2 bases at V and 5 bases at J, with 9 bases between the two ends. The CDR3 DNA follows: TGTGCCAGCTCACCAGACAGGCTAAATGAAAAACTGTTTTTT. Translation: CASSPDRLNEKLFF.

The CDR3 DNA reads as TGTGCCAGCAGTTACCGGGGGGCATGGACTGAAGCTTTCTTT. Residues: CASSYRGAWTEAFF. This chain joins TRBV6-5 and TRBJ1-1; D possibly corresponds to TRBD1 (6 bases). The V end lost 2 bases, the J end lost 5 bases, and 12 bases lay between the germline ends. Germline lookup yields CDR1 MNHEY and CDR2 SVGAGI. The CDR3 contains 14 residues.

This clone was counted once. V gene TRBV30 combines with J gene TRBJ2-1, with 10 bases fitting TRBD1. This CDR3 is 14 amino acids long. The germline V gene encodes CDR1 GTSNPN and CDR2 SVGIG (reference sequence). The V gene end was trimmed by 4 bases and the J gene end by 14 bases; junction bases not matched to a gene: 14. The DNA for the CDR3 is TGTGCCTGGAATACCGGGACAGGGGATATCCTTGAGTTCTTC. It encodes CAWNTGTGDILEFF.

The V call is TRBV6-5, the J call TRBJ1-2, with 9 bases fitting TRBD1. This CDR3 contains 14 residues. Germline assignment: CDR1 MNHEY and CDR2 SVGAGI. V lost 7 bases, J lost 5 bases, and 8 bases stayed unmatched. The CDR3 bases are TGTGCCAGCACCGGAACAGGGGGCGAGTATGGCTACACCTTC. Its translation is CASTGTGGEYGYTF.

The genes are TRBV30 and TRBJ1-2; 10 bases are a match to TRBD1. Germline CDR1 GTSNPN, CDR2 SVGIG (reference sequence). This CDR3 contains 14 residues. J lost 2 bases, V lost 5 bases, and 5 bases had no gene match. The CDR3 spells CAWFRDRGNYGYTF. The CDR3 nucleotides are TGTGCCTGGTTCCGGGACAGGGGAAACTATGGCTACACCTTC.

The chain is built from TRBV6-7 and TRBJ1-3, with D tentatively TRBD1 (5 bases). TRBV6-7 is marked as an open reading frame, function uncertain. The CDR3 consists of 17 residues. The ends were cut back, 3 bases at V and 0 bases at J, with 15 bases in the middle. The CDR3 protein is CASSYFGQWVSGNTIYF. The DNA for the CDR3 is TGTGCCAGCAGTTATTTCGGACAATGGGTCTCTGGAAACACCATATATTTT.

This sequence joins TRBV6-5 and TRBJ2-5; maybe TRBD1 (5 bases). The CDR3 sequence is 14 residues long. Germline CDR1 is MNHEY and CDR2 is SVGAGI. Trimming took 6 bases from V and 4 from J, leaving 15 bases between them. CDR3 residues: CASRIGQNLETQYF. CDR3 bases: TGTGCCAGCAGGATCGGACAAAATCTAGAGACCCAGTACTTC.

The chain joins TRBV5-1 to TRBJ2-2, with 9 nucleotides matching TRBD2. CDR1 is SGHRS and CDR2 is YFSETQ in the germline V gene. There are 16 residues in the CDR3. V lost 1 base, J lost 5 bases, and 6 bases stayed unmatched. The DNA of the CDR3 is TGCGCCAGCAGCTTGTCGGCGGGGGGGCTTACCGGGGAGCTGTTTTTT. It is translated as CASSLSAGGLTGELFF. Full variable domain (missing parts from reference TRBV5-1 and TRBJ2-2): KAGVTQTPRYLIKTRGQQVTLSCSPISGHRSVSWYQQTPGQGLQFLFEYFSETQRNKGNFPGRFSGRQFSNSRSEMNVSTLELGDSALYLCASSLSAGGLTGELFFGEGSRLTVL.

The V gene is TRBV10-3, the J gene TRBJ2-7; no definite D call. The CDR3 has 14 amino acids. Germline CDR1 reads ENHRY; CDR2 reads SYGVKD. V lost 3 bases to trimming and J lost 1 base, with 10 bases between them. Here the CDR3 DNA reads TGTGCCATCAGTGATGTAGTCGTTTCCTACGAGCAGTACTTC. The encoded protein is CAISDVVVSYEQYF.

The chain carries TRBV6-2 or TRBV6-3 and TRBJ1-1, with D unresolved. The V gene's germline CDR1 is MNHEY and CDR2 SVGEGT. The V end was cut by 2 bases, the J end by 3 bases, with 10 bases between. This CDR3 region has 14 residues. The CDR3 DNA is TGTGCCAGCAGTTACCCATACACCTACACTGAAGCTTTCTTT. The encoded protein is CASSYPYTYTEAFF.

The V and J genes are TRBV19 and TRBJ1-2; 10 bases match TRBD1. Unmatched junction bases numbered 4, after V lost 6 bases and J lost 6 bases. CDR1 is LNHDA and CDR2 is SQIVND in the germline V gene (reference sequence). CDR3 length: 13 amino acids. The CDR3 DNA reads as TGTGCCAGTAGCCCCGACAGGGGGCATGGCTACACCTTC. Protein: CASSPDRGHGYTF.

CDR3 loop: CASSNGLSPGTGRANTGELFF. The CDR3 nucleotides read TGTGCCAGTAGTAACGGGTTAAGTCCCGGGACAGGGAGGGCGAACACCGGGGAGCTGTTTTTT. V and J are TRBV19 and TRBJ2-2; 9 bases match TRBD1. Germline lookup yields CDR1 LNHDA and CDR2 SQIVND (reference sequence). This CDR3 spans 21 amino acids. Unmatched junction bases numbered 18, after V lost 4 bases and J lost 0 bases.

The CDR3 DNA is TGTGCCAGCAGCCAAGGGGGACAGTCTCTACCGGGCTACACCTTC. Protein product: CASSQGGQSLPGYTF. The chain recombines TRBV4-2 with TRBJ1-2, with 7 bases lining up with TRBD1. Germline CDR1 and CDR2: LGHNA and YNFKEQ. V dropped 1 base and J dropped 8; count of bases not matched to a gene: 10. This CDR3 has 15 amino acids.

The V call is TRBV10-2, the J call TRBJ1-1; 7 bases agree with TRBD1. Unmatched junction bases numbered 11, after V lost 7 bases and J lost 6 bases. Per germline, CDR1 WSHSY and CDR2 SAAADI. CDR3 size: 14 residues. The CDR3 loop reads CASKSAGTAPEAFF. Written as DNA, the CDR3 is TGCGCCAGCAAGTCCGCCGGGACAGCTCCTGAAGCTTTCTTT.

DNA of the CDR3: TGTGCCAGCAGTGAGGACAGCAATTCACCCCTCCACTTT. It encodes CASSEDSNSPLHF. The chain is built from TRBV6-1 and TRBJ1-6; tentative D call: TRBD1 (6 bases). The CDR3 totals 13 residues. V lost 3 bases and J 7 bases, leaving 7 bases between the germline ends. Germline CDR1 MNHNS, CDR2 SASEGT.

The CDR3 sequence is CATSDLRGGVSGELFF. The CDR3 coding sequence is TGTGCCACCAGTGATTTACGAGGGGGAGTGTCCGGGGAGCTGTTTTTT. The genes are TRBV24-1 and TRBJ2-2; D might be TRBD1 (6 bases). There are 16 residues in the CDR3. V lost 1 base to trimming and J lost 6 bases, with 14 bases between them. Germline V gene sequence: CDR1 KGHDR, CDR2 SFDVKD.

The chain couples TRBV29-1 to TRBJ2-7; D is unclear. V was clipped by 4 bases and J by 6 bases, with 7 bases between them. Germline V gives CDR1 SQVTM, CDR2 ANQGSEA. This CDR3 contains 10 residues. CDR3 residues: CSVVGIEQYF. For the CDR3, the DNA is TGCAGCGTTGTTGGCATCGAGCAGTACTTC.

The CDR3 loop is CASSRQYVSNQPQHF. CDR3 nucleotide sequence: TGTGCCAGCTCCAGACAGTACGTAAGCAATCAGCCCCAGCATTTT. The chain is built from TRBV6-6 and TRBJ1-5; D is perhaps TRBD1 (5 bases). Germline loops: CDR1 MNHNY, CDR2 SVGAGI (reference sequence). V was shortened by 8 bases and J by 1 base, with 15 bases between the two germline ends. The CDR3 is 15 amino acids.

The chain carries TRBV3-1 (or the pseudogene TRBV3-2) and TRBJ2-7; possible D gene TRBD1, 7 bases. Germline CDR1 is LGHDT and CDR2 is YNNKEL (reference sequence). The length of the CDR3 is 17 residues. V lost 4 bases, J lost 1 base, and 20 bases lay in between. In DNA, the CDR3 is TGTGCCAGCAGCCCGCTTTCAGGGGGGCTGAAATCCTACGAGCAGTACTTC. Its protein is CASSPLSGGLKSYEQYF.

This clone is a singleton in its sample. This chain uses TRBV19 with TRBJ1-1; no clear D gene. The CDR3 covers 18 residues. V was cut by 3 bases and J by 0 bases, with 20 bases left in between. Germline assignment: CDR1 LNHDA and CDR2 SQIVND (reference sequence). The CDR3 DNA reads as TGTGCCAGTAGTATTTACAGCATCCTCCCGCTAATGAACACTGAAGCTTTCTTT. It codes for CASSIYSILPLMNTEAFF.

The J gene is TRBJ1-1, the V gene TRBV5-4; TRBD1 agrees at 11 bases. The CDR3 runs 16 residues. V was pared by 0 bases and J by 5 bases, with 6 bases of the junction left unmatched. Germline V gene sequence: CDR1 SGHNT, CDR2 YYREEE (reference sequence). The CDR3 here is CASSLVRGQGVTEAFF. CDR3 DNA sequence: TGTGCCAGCAGCTTGGTAAGGGGACAGGGGGTTACTGAAGCTTTCTTT.

The V call is TRBV5-1, the J call TRBJ1-1; 7 bases are shared with TRBD1. The germline V gene encodes CDR1 SGHRS and CDR2 YFSETQ. J lost 6 bases, V lost 0 bases, and 5 bases had no gene match. The CDR3 is made up of 14 amino acids. CDR3 sequence: CASSLGQGRAEAFF. In DNA, the CDR3 is TGCGCCAGCAGCTTGGGACAGGGTCGGGCTGAAGCTTTCTTT.

The chain combines TRBV5-4 with TRBJ1-1, with D perhaps matching TRBD1 (6 bases). The V gene's germline CDR1 is SGHNT and CDR2 YYREEE (reference sequence). V lost 4 bases and J 2 bases, leaving 18 bases between the germline ends. The CDR3 covers 16 residues. As DNA, the CDR3 is TGTGCCAGCAGCGCGGACAGCTTTCTGCCTAACACTGAAGCTTTCTTT. Its protein is CASSADSFLPNTEAFF.

Concerning this clone: The sample carries other DNA sequences with the same CDR3. The CDR3 loop reads CASSQGGGTEAFF. In DNA form, the CDR3 reads TGTGCCAGCAGCCAGGGGGGGGGCACTGAAGCTTTCTTT. This chain uses TRBV3-1 (or the pseudogene TRBV3-2) with TRBJ1-1; a weak D match, TRBD1 (5 bases). This CDR3 comprises 13 residues. Germline lookup yields CDR1 LGHDT and CDR2 YNNKEL (reference sequence). The ends were cut back, 3 bases at V and 4 bases at J, with 9 bases in the middle.

The V gene is TRBV11-3, the J gene TRBJ1-2, with D tentatively TRBD1 (5 bases). The CDR3 extends over 16 amino acids. Germline V gives CDR1 SGHNT, CDR2 YENEEA. Trimming stripped 5 bases from V and 7 bases from J, with 23 bases between. The CDR3 DNA reads TGTGCCAGCAGCCCCCGGGGGGGGTTCGCGAAGGTTGGCTACACCTTC. It codes for CASSPRGGFAKVGYTF.

There are a few counts of this clone. This rearrangement joins TRBV27 to TRBJ2-2; the match to TRBD2 covers 9 bases. Germline loops: CDR1 MNHEY, CDR2 SMNVEV (reference sequence). The V segment lost 0 bases and the J segment 7 bases; nucleotides outside the gene matches: 6. The CDR3 is made up of 16 amino acids. The DNA of the CDR3 is TGTGCCAGCAGTTTATCGGCGGGGGGGCTGGGCGGGGAGCTGTTTTTT. The encoded protein is CASSLSAGGLGGELFF.